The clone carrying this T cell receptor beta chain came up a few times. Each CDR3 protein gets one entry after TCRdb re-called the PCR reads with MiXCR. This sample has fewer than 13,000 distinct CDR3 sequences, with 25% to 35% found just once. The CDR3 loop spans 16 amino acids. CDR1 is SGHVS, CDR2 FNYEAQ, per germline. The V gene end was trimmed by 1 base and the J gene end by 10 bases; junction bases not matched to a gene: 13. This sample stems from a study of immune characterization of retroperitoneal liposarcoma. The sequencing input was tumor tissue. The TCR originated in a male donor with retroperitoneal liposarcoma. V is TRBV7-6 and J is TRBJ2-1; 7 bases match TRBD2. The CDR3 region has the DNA TGTGCCAGCAGCTTAGGATTTGGGCGGGAGATCTACGAGCAGTTCTTC. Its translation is CASSLGFGREIYEQFF. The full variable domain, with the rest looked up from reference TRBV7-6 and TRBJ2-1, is GAGVSQSPRYKVTKRGQDVALRCDPISGHVSLYWYRQALGQGPEFLTYFNYEAQQDKSGLPNDRFSAERPEGSISTLTIQRTEQRDSAMYRCASSLGFGREIYEQFFGPGTRLTVL.